This entry concerns a single TCR beta chain. What it recognizes is unknown. Profiled with immunoSEQ multiplex PCR; TCRdb holds only in-frame clones, not every one. The repertoire holds some 100,000 clones, with around 88% as singletons. These data come from a study of cytomegalovirus exposure and HLA in healthy donors. CDR3 length: 14 residues. Regarding the study as a whole: There were around 160 TCR beta chains listed as cytomegalovirus-associated.

The specimen sequenced was PBMCs. The clonotype was recovered from a young man in good health and CMV-seronegative. This rearrangement joins TRBV21-1 to TRBJ1-4. TRBV21-1 is a listed pseudogene. CDR3 bases: TGTGCCAGCAGCAAACCAGCGAGAGCGGGGAAACTGTTTTTT. Translation: CASSKPARAGKLFF.